This TCR beta chain was observed in a study of blood T cell repertoires in COVID-19. In the authors' methods: Reference gene primer amplification gave estimated nucleated cell counts. The table came from immunoSEQ multiplex PCR; TCRdb's copy has only in-frame clones and leaves some out. V and J calls and clone size are given by that table; D and trimming were obtained from the DNA. The sample records roughly 62,000 clones, 87% being singletons. The CDR3 spans 13 residues. Trimming took 4 bases from V and 7 from J; bases not matched to a gene: 3. The germline V gene encodes CDR1 SGHTA and CDR2 FQGNSA. Sequenced: peripheral blood. The sequence came from a human donor with acute or convalescent COVID-19. The donor label of this sample is uncertain. The V gene is TRBV7-2, the J gene TRBJ2-1; 8 bases are shared with TRBD1. The DNA for the CDR3 is TGTGCCAGCAGCTGGACAGGGTTGAATGAGCAGTTCTTC. It yields the protein CASSWTGLNEQFF.